This T cell receptor beta chain was identified during a study of shared clonotypes between healthy human individuals. Findings and limits, study-wide: An anticipated effect of sequencing depth on clonotype sharing among donors was recognized.

The data were produced by immunoSEQ multiplex PCR, yet TCRdb's version contains in-frame clones alone and is incomplete. This sample has fewer than 3 million clones, with under 95% found just once. CDR1 is SNHLY, CDR2 FYNNEI, per germline. V was shortened by 2 bases and J by 4 bases, with 5 bases between the two germline ends. The CDR3 extends over 13 amino acids. This clone showed up just a few times. Its antigen remains unidentified. This TCR derives from a man aged 18 to 29 in good health. Some clones in this sample may be carry-over from other donors' samples. The chain has TRBV2 and TRBJ2-2; no definite D call. The sequenced material came from naive CD4+ T cells from PBMCs. Subset given: CD45RA+ positively selected. The CDR3 nucleotides read TGTGCCAGCAGTGAATATTTCACCGGGGAGCTGTTTTTT. It specifies CASSEYFTGELFF. Full variable domain (remainder filled in from reference TRBV2 and TRBJ2-2): EPEVTQTPSHQVTQMGQEVILRCVPISNHLYFYWYRQILGQKVEFLVSFYNNEISEKSEIFDDQFSVERPDGSNFTLKIRSTKLEDSAMYFCASSEYFTGELFFGEGSRLTVL.